The TCR beta chain under discussion was sequenced for a study of T cell repertoires in cytomegalovirus infection. Study at large: Indicated by public TCR beta signatures were CMV infection and matching HLA type. Study conclusions and caveats: Dominating the ex vivo response were HLA-C-restricted CMV-specific TCR beta clonotypes. The study identified carriers of CMV plus the relevant HLA from cumulative public TCR beta family frequency.

V shed 5 bases, J shed 9 bases, and the junction held 4 bases outside the gene matches. Germline CDR1 and CDR2: MNHNS and SASEGT. This CDR3 is built from 13 residues. In regard to this clonotype: Its antigen is not known.

MiXCR, applied by TCRdb to the reads, yields one record per CDR3 protein. Of about 530,000 distinct CDR3 sequences in the sample, approximately 25% were seen once. The chain recombines TRBV6-1 with TRBJ1-6; 7 positions agree with TRBD1. The receptor was derived from a human donor in good health (CMV status not recorded). Some clones in this sample may be carry-over from other donors' samples. The sequenced material came from PBMCs. The CDR3: CASSLTGASPLHF. DNA of the CDR3: TGTGCCAGCAGTTTAACAGGGGCTTCACCCCTCCACTTT.